The 15 T cell receptor beta chains below were found in one sample sequenced in a study of CD8 T cells in Susac syndrome. RNA was extracted with the RNeasy kit, and a quantity of roughly 0.45 to 1 ug was reverse transcribed using random hexamers. TCRdb recomputed calls from the immunoSEQ multiplex PCR reads with MiXCR, one row per CDR3 protein. The sample yields 300,000 or so distinct CDR3 sequences, 92% seen once. Sequenced: CD4+ T cells from PBMCs. These receptors were taken from a human donor with multiple sclerosis.

V gene TRBV28 combines with J gene TRBJ1-1, with D hard to call. CDR1 MDHEN and CDR2 SYDVKM come from the germline V gene. The CDR3 covers 14 residues. V lost 6 bases to trimming and J lost 11 bases, with 22 bases between them. The CDR3, as DNA: TGTGCCAGCAGCTCACATGGGATTGGAGTGTCGGCTTTCTTT. It yields the protein CASSSHGIGVSAFF. Filled out from reference TRBV28 and TRBJ1-1, the complete variable domain reads DVKVTQSSRYLVKRTGEKVFLECVQDMDHENMFWYRQDPGLGLRLIYFSYDVKMKEKGDIPEGYSVSREKKERFSLILESASTNQTSMYLCASSSHGIGVSAFFGQGTRLTVV.

The CDR3 sequence is CASSPSGLAGARSYEQYF. The CDR3 nucleotides read TGTGCCAGCAGCCCCTCCGGACTAGCGGGAGCTCGTTCCTACGAGCAGTACTTC. V and J are TRBV4-2 and TRBJ2-7; 13 bases are a match to TRBD2. V trimming: 4 bases; J trimming: 1 base; junction bases outside the gene matches: 10. The CDR3 loop spans 18 amino acids. Germline CDR1 LGHNA, CDR2 YNFKEQ.

This clonotype was observed a handful of times. CDR3 amino acids: CASSFVRNTEAFF. The CDR3 coding sequence is TGTGCCAGCAGTTTTGTTCGGAACACTGAAGCTTTCTTT. The chain has TRBV28 and TRBJ1-1; D is unclear. Per germline, CDR1 MDHEN and CDR2 SYDVKM. The CDR3 covers 13 residues. V was cut by 3 bases and J by 1 base, with 6 bases left in between.

This rearrangement joins TRBV19 to TRBJ1-5; possibly TRBD1 for D (5 bases). CDR1 and CDR2 from the germline V gene are LNHDA and SQIVND (reference sequence). V was trimmed by 5 bases and J by 11 bases, leaving 25 bases between them. The CDR3 is made up of 16 amino acids. CDR3 in DNA: TGTGCCAGTAGTCCTCGGGACGGACTCTTTGAATGGGCCCAGCATTTT. Protein: CASSPRDGLFEWAQHF.

V gene TRBV7-8 combines with J gene TRBJ2-2, with TRBD2 as a possible D gene (6 bases). V lost 4 bases to trimming and J lost 8 bases, with 14 bases between them. CDR1 is SGHVS, CDR2 FQNEAQ, per germline. The length of the CDR3 is 14 residues. CDR3 residues: CASSSAGGTGELFF. The CDR3 nucleotides read TGTGCCAGCAGCTCCGCGGGTGGGACTGGGGAGCTGTTTTTT.

The rearrangement joins TRBV6-2 or TRBV6-3 to TRBJ2-3; the D is unclear. The length of the CDR3 is 14 residues. Germline V gene sequence: CDR1 MNHEY, CDR2 SVGEGT. V lost 2 bases and J lost 0, with 6 bases in between. The CDR3 region has the DNA TGTGCCAGCAGTTACCCCGACAGCACAGATACGCAGTATTTT. Protein: CASSYPDSTDTQYF.

The genes are TRBV19 and TRBJ2-1; 9 nucleotides match TRBD2. With 6 bases clipped from V and 11 bases from J, the junction kept 8 bases outside the gene matches. CDR3 size: 13 residues. CDR1 LNHDA and CDR2 SQIVND come from the germline V gene (reference sequence). The CDR3 protein is CASRTSGGWKQFF. CDR3 bases: TGTGCCAGTAGGACTAGCGGTGGGTGGAAGCAGTTCTTC.

The chain has TRBV12-3 or TRBV12-4 and TRBJ2-3; D is possibly TRBD2 (5 bases). Trimming stripped 1 base from V and 2 bases from J, with 13 bases between. This CDR3 comprises 16 residues. The CDR3 is CASSLVLAGATDTQYF. The DNA of the CDR3 is TGTGCCAGCAGTTTAGTCCTAGCCGGAGCCACAGATACGCAGTATTTT.

The chain is built from TRBV6-5 and TRBJ2-5; D may be TRBD1 (5 bases). The germline V gene has CDR1 MNHEY and CDR2 SVGAGI. V lost 0 bases to trimming and J lost 2 bases, with 10 bases between them. CDR3 length: 15 amino acids. The CDR3 region has the DNA TGTGCCAGCAGTTACTCGGCAGGGCGACAAGAGACCCAGTACTTC. Protein: CASSYSAGRQETQYF.

The chain joins TRBV7-9 to TRBJ2-2; unclear D gene. V shed 2 bases and J shed 7 bases, with 5 bases lying between them. CDR1 SEHNR and CDR2 FQNEAQ come from the germline V gene (reference sequence). The CDR3 extends over 12 amino acids. The CDR3 DNA reads TGTGCCAGCAGCTTAATCGGCGGGGAGCTGTTTTTT. This encodes CASSLIGGELFF.

The CDR3 loop is CSARDGQLNTEAFF. CDR3 DNA: TGCAGTGCTAGAGATGGACAGTTGAACACTGAAGCTTTCTTT. The chain has TRBV20-1 and TRBJ1-1; maybe TRBD1 (6 bases). The V gene lost 0 bases and the J gene lost 0 bases, with 8 bases spanning the gap. The CDR3 consists of 14 residues. From germline, CDR1 is DFQATT and CDR2 SNEGSKA (reference sequence).

This chain links TRBV18 with TRBJ1-5, with 8 bases aligning to TRBD1. The CDR3 length is 16 residues. Unmatched junction bases numbered 1, after V lost 0 bases and J lost 0 bases. Germline V gene lookup returns CDR1 KGHSH and CDR2 LQKENI. CDR3 sequence: CASSPPGQVSNQPQHF. The CDR3 coding sequence is TGTGCCAGCTCACCACCGGGACAGGTTAGCAATCAGCCCCAGCATTTT.

The V and J genes are TRBV5-8 and TRBJ1-1; 11 bases match TRBD1. Germline V gives CDR1 SGHTS, CDR2 YDEGEE. Unmatched junction bases numbered 10, after V lost 4 bases and J lost 5 bases. This CDR3 is built from 16 residues. This CDR3 reads CASSRYKGTGGTEAFF. The CDR3 DNA reads as TGTGCCAGCAGCCGCTACAAAGGGACAGGGGGAACTGAAGCTTTCTTT.

The CDR3 bases are TGTGCCAGCTCACCGCAACACCCTAATCAGCCCCAGCATTTT. It translates to CASSPQHPNQPQHF. This chain connects TRBV18 to TRBJ1-5; no reliable D call. The germline V gene has CDR1 KGHSH and CDR2 LQKENI. This CDR3 region has 14 residues. V shed 3 bases and J shed 4 bases, with 10 bases lying between them.

The gene calls are TRBV7-2 and TRBJ2-1, with D perhaps matching TRBD2 (5 bases). Between the trimmed V and J ends, which lost 2 bases and 2 bases, there was a span of 13 bases. The CDR3 is 16 residues long. CDR1 SGHTA and CDR2 FQGNSA come from the germline V gene. CDR3 coding DNA: TGTGCCAGCAGCTTATCTAGCTTGATAACCTACAATGAGCAGTTCTTC. Its translation is CASSLSSLITYNEQFF.